The clone carrying this T cell receptor (beta chain) was found a few times. Its matching antigen is unknown. This sample was taken from a study of T cell responses to AZD1222 COVID-19 vaccine. Study-level points and caveats: Researchers report vaccine-associated CD4 TCRs spanning spike, with dominance at 160-218 and 743-854. Spike-specific TCR breadth and depth went up after people got two AZD1222 doses.

Profiling relied on immunoSEQ multiplex PCR, and the TCRdb table lists in-frame clones only, not all of them. The sample consists of approximately 260,000 clones, just over 90% of them appearing once. The receptor was isolated from an adult in good health. Source: peripheral blood, taken on day 0 of AZD1222 vaccination.

This chain's CDR3 is CASTAKDRGYSNQPQHF. The CDR3 DNA reads TGTGCCAGCACCGCAAAGGACAGGGGTTATAGCAATCAGCCCCAGCATTTT. The rearrangement uses TRBV21-1 and TRBJ1-5; the D segment call TRBD1 is taken from the table without a DNA check. TRBV21-1 is annotated as a pseudogene. The CDR3 sequence is 17 residues long.